The 28 T cell receptor beta chains below all came from one sample that was sequenced in a study of T cell responses to AZD1222 COVID-19 vaccine. Sequencing used immunoSEQ multiplex PCR; TCRdb keeps in-frame clones, though not all of them. The repertoire consists of 100,000 to 150,000 clones, with less than 95% occurring once and the leading ten covering 6.9%. Sequenced material: peripheral blood, taken on day 0 of AZD1222 vaccination. The source is an adult in good health.

This clone appeared a single time. The chain recombines TRBV19 with TRBJ1-5; D is unresolved. CDR1 and CDR2 from the germline V gene are LNHDA and SQIVND (reference sequence). The CDR3 is made up of 17 amino acids. V was cut by 3 bases and J by 0 bases, with 15 bases left in between. The CDR3 DNA reads as TGTGCCAGTAGTATGTGGGTCACAGCAGATAGCAATCAGCCCCAGCATTTT. The encoded protein is CASSMWVTADSNQPQHF.

The chain combines TRBV29-1 with TRBJ1-5, with 9 bases matching TRBD1. V was pared by 7 bases and J by 3 bases, with 7 bases of the junction left unmatched. Germline V gene data show CDR1 as SQVTM and CDR2 as ANQGSEA. There are 14 residues in the CDR3. CDR3 DNA sequence: TGCAGCGCAACCGGGACAGGGATCAATCAGCCCCAGCATTTT. It is translated as CSATGTGINQPQHF. Based on the CDR3 plus reference TRBV29-1 and TRBJ1-5, the full variable domain is SAVISQKPSRDICQRGTSLTIQCQVDSQVTMMFWYRQQPGQSLTLIATANQGSEATYESGFVIDKFPISRPNLTFSTLTVSNMSPEDSSIYLCSATGTGINQPQHFGDGTRLSIL.

The chain links TRBV4-3 to TRBJ2-2; D may be TRBD2 (6 bases). Germline V gene sequence: CDR1 LGHNA, CDR2 YSLEER. V shed 4 bases and J shed 2 bases, with 14 bases lying between them. This CDR3 spans 16 amino acids. Here the CDR3 DNA reads TGCGCCAGCAGCCCGCGACACGCGGGAAACACCGGGGAGCTGTTTTTT. It is translated as CASSPRHAGNTGELFF.

The CDR3 DNA reads as TGTGCCAGCAGCTTAGCCGTGATGGCCTACGAGCAGTACTTC. This translates into CASSLAVMAYEQYF. This chain links TRBV11-2 with TRBJ2-7; no clear D gene. The V gene's germline CDR1 is SGHAT and CDR2 FQNNGV. This CDR3 is 14 amino acids long. Trimming stripped 1 base from V and 2 bases from J, with 9 bases between.

The chain links TRBV12-3 or TRBV12-4 to TRBJ1-1, with a tentative D call TRBD1 (5 bases). The V end lost 1 base, the J end lost 7 bases, and 7 bases lay between the germline ends. This CDR3 has 12 residues. This CDR3 reads CASSLGGFEAFF. The CDR3, as DNA: TGTGCCAGCAGTTTAGGGGGGTTTGAAGCTTTCTTT.

The CDR3 loop reads CASSSGVGNQPQHF. The CDR3 region has the DNA TGTGCCAGCAGCTCAGGAGTGGGAAACCAGCCCCAGCATTTT. This chain links TRBV5-6 with TRBJ1-5; D is unresolved. Trimming removed 3 bases at V and 7 bases at J, with 14 bases between. This CDR3 is 14 amino acids long. Germline values: CDR1 SGHDT, CDR2 YYEEEE.

The J gene is TRBJ1-3, the V gene TRBV7-9, with D possibly matching TRBD1 (5 bases). The V end was cut by 6 bases, the J end by 0 bases, with 9 bases between. CDR1 is SEHNR, CDR2 FQNEAQ, per germline (reference sequence). CDR3 length equals 14 residues. The CDR3 loop reads CASSLTDSGNTIYF. CDR3 bases: TGTGCCAGCAGTTTGACAGACTCTGGAAACACCATATATTTT.

The chain joins TRBV10-2 to TRBJ2-7; tentative D call: TRBD1 (5 bases). Trimming stripped 11 bases from V and 3 bases from J, with 20 bases between. Germline V lookup: CDR1 WSHSY, CDR2 SAAADI. The CDR3 is made up of 14 amino acids. The CDR3 DNA reads as TGCGCCTCCCAGCAGGCCCAGGGCAACTACGAGCAGTACTTC. The encoded protein is CASQQAQGNYEQYF.

V usage is TRBV30 and J usage is TRBJ1-6, with 11 bases fitting TRBD1. Unmatched junction bases numbered 6, after V lost 0 bases and J lost 2 bases. The CDR3 runs 18 residues. CDR1 and CDR2 (germline): GTSNPN, SVGIG (reference sequence). CDR3 sequence (DNA): TGTGCCTGGAGTGTAAGGACAGGGGGCAATCCCTATAATTCACCCCTCCACTTT. Protein: CAWSVRTGGNPYNSPLHF. The variable domain in full, completed from reference TRBV30 and TRBJ1-6, reads SQTIHQWPATLVQPVGSPLSLECTVEGTSNPNLYWYRQAAGRGLQLLFYSVGIGQISSEVPQNLSASRPQDRQFILSSKKLLLSDSGFYLCAWSVRTGGNPYNSPLHFGNGTRLTVT.

This clone appeared a single time. CDR3: CASSQILGEGPGELFF. The CDR3 bases are TGTGCCAGCAGCCAGATCCTAGGGGAGGGCCCCGGGGAGCTGTTTTTT. This sequence joins TRBV3-1 (or the pseudogene TRBV3-2) and TRBJ2-2; TRBD2 matches at 7 bases. The CDR3 runs 16 residues. CDR1 LGHDT and CDR2 YNNKEL come from the germline V gene (reference sequence). V was clipped by 3 bases and J by 6 bases; unmatched bases: 10.

The V gene is TRBV24-1, the J gene TRBJ2-1; a weak D match, TRBD2 (6 bases). The germline gives CDR1 KGHDR, CDR2 SFDVKD. The V end was cut by 4 bases, the J end by 4 bases, with 16 bases between. The CDR3 is 16 amino acids. CDR3 loop: CATSETTGLPYNEQFF. The CDR3 DNA is TGTGCCACCAGTGAAACCACCGGACTACCATACAATGAGCAGTTCTTC.

The chain has TRBV10-1 and TRBJ1-5; D unclear. The CDR3 has 13 amino acids. V was shortened by 4 bases and J by 3 bases, with 7 bases between the two germline ends. The germline CDR1 and CDR2 sequences are WNHNN and SYGVQD (reference sequence). For the CDR3, the DNA is TGCGCCAGCAGTGCTGGGGTCAATCAGCCCCAGCATTTT. It codes for CASSAGVNQPQHF.

This chain joins TRBV6-2 or TRBV6-3 and TRBJ2-3; D unresolved. There are 15 residues in the CDR3. CDR1 is MNHEY and CDR2 is SVGEGT in the germline V gene. Trimming removed 0 bases from V and 0 bases from J, with 7 bases in between. The CDR3: CASSYSTASTDTQYF. CDR3 DNA sequence: TGTGCCAGCAGTTACTCGACGGCTAGCACAGATACGCAGTATTTT.

This chain links TRBV18 with TRBJ2-7, with 9 bases aligning to TRBD1. Germline V CDR1 and CDR2: KGHSH, LQKENI. The V and J ends lost 2 bases and 5 bases, in that order; junction bases with no gene match: 10. CDR3 length: 16 amino acids. CDR3 sequence reads: CASSPTTGTGSHEQYF. In DNA, the CDR3 is TGTGCCAGCTCACCAACGACCGGGACAGGGAGTCACGAGCAGTACTTC.

V and J are TRBV27 and TRBJ1-2; the D gene is possibly TRBD1 (6 bases). Looked up from germline, CDR1 is MNHEY and CDR2 is SMNVEV (reference sequence). The germline V and J ends were trimmed by 4 bases and 6 bases, with 15 bases remaining between them. The length of the CDR3 is 14 residues. The CDR3 DNA reads as TGTGCCAGCAGTTACAGGGACCTTCGAAATGGCTACACCTTC. Amino acid sequence: CASSYRDLRNGYTF.

The rearrangement uses TRBV28 and TRBJ2-7, with a weak D call TRBD2 (5 bases). V lost 6 bases to trimming and J lost 2 bases, with 8 bases between them. The CDR3 length is 12 residues. Germline CDR1 reads MDHEN; CDR2 reads SYDVKM. The CDR3 coding sequence is TGTGCCAGCAGCTCGGGGACCTACGAGCAGTACTTC. Encoded protein: CASSSGTYEQYF. The full variable domain, its missing parts supplied by reference TRBV28 and TRBJ2-7, is DVKVTQSSRYLVKRTGEKVFLECVQDMDHENMFWYRQDPGLGLRLIYFSYDVKMKEKGDIPEGYSVSREKKERFSLILESASTNQTSMYLCASSSGTYEQYFGPGTRLTVT.

The chain couples TRBV28 to TRBJ2-1, with D uncertain. V was cut by 11 bases and J by 8 bases, with 22 bases left in between. Germline CDR1 and CDR2: MDHEN and SYDVKM. The CDR3 extends over 14 amino acids. CDR3 coding DNA: TGTGCCTCTGTCAGTTCGGGCATTTTGGATGAGCAGTTCTTC. As protein: CASVSSGILDEQFF.

This chain joins TRBV5-5 and TRBJ1-3, with D possibly being TRBD1 (5 bases). This CDR3 has 15 residues. CDR1 SGHKS and CDR2 YYEKEE come from the germline V gene (reference sequence). The V and J ends lost 2 bases and 9 bases respectively, with 18 bases between them. The CDR3 sequence: CASSFNPTLGGTIYF. CDR3 DNA sequence: TGTGCCAGCAGCTTCAACCCTACCCTCGGGGGCACCATATATTTT.

The rearrangement uses TRBV24-1 and TRBJ1-2, with TRBD1 identical over 11 bases. The germline V gene encodes CDR1 KGHDR and CDR2 SFDVKD. This CDR3 has 15 amino acids. Trimming cost V 2 bases and J 6 bases; bases outside gene matches: 4. The CDR3 region has the DNA TGTGCCACCAGTGATTCGCCGGGACAGGGGGATGGCTACACCTTC. This translates into CATSDSPGQGDGYTF.

This chain joins TRBV9 and TRBJ2-7; TRBD2 matches at 12 bases. Germline V gene sequence: CDR1 SGDLS, CDR2 YYNGEE. J lost 6 bases, V lost 4 bases, and 11 bases had no gene match. CDR3 length equals 16 residues. The CDR3 bases are TGTGCCAGCAGCTCGATTGGACTAGCGGGAACCGTCGAGCAGTACTTC. Protein product: CASSSIGLAGTVEQYF.

The rearrangement links TRBV9 to TRBJ2-1; 9 bases map to TRBD2. Trimming took 3 bases from V and 2 from J; bases not matched to a gene: 0. Germline CDR1 and CDR2: SGDLS and YYNGEE. The CDR3 has 14 residues. The CDR3 loop reads CASSERGAYNEQFF. CDR3 DNA: TGTGCCAGCAGCGAGCGGGGGGCCTACAATGAGCAGTTCTTC.

As to this clone: Other DNA variants within this sample encode the same CDR3. This chain uses TRBV7-9 with TRBJ1-5; D gene uncertain. This CDR3 comprises 14 residues. CDR1 is SEHNR, CDR2 FQNEAQ, per germline (reference sequence). V gave up 0 bases and J gave up 3 bases, with 6 bases separating them. CDR3 in amino acids: CASSLAGSNQPQHF. The CDR3 DNA is TGTGCCAGCAGCTTAGCAGGGTCCAATCAGCCCCAGCATTTT.

This chain links TRBV21-1 with TRBJ1-1; TRBD1 was called by the table and not checked on the DNA. TRBV21-1 is recorded as a pseudogene. There are 17 residues in the CDR3. The CDR3 DNA sequence: TGTGCCAGCAGCCCCCGCAAGGGGCCGAGTAGTAACACTGAAGCTTTCTTT. This codes for CASSPRKGPSSNTEAFF.

This sequence joins TRBV6-6 and TRBJ1-5, with D unresolved. Deletions cut 7 bases from V and 4 bases from J, with 11 bases between. The CDR3 is 13 residues long. The germline V gene encodes CDR1 MNHNY and CDR2 SVGAGI (reference sequence). CDR3 bases: TGTGCCAGCACCCGCGGAATGAATCAGCCCCAGCATTTT. This gives the protein CASTRGMNQPQHF.

This clone was seen a few times. The V call is TRBV3-1 (or the pseudogene TRBV3-2), the J call TRBJ1-4; D is unresolved. This CDR3 is 15 amino acids long. V was pared by 5 bases and J by 5 bases, with 15 bases between. CDR1 and CDR2 from the germline V gene are LGHDT and YNNKEL (reference sequence). The CDR3 nucleotides are TGTGCCAGCAGCGGGATCGGGAGCGTGAATGAAAAACTGTTTTTT. Residues: CASSGIGSVNEKLFF.

This chain links TRBV30 with TRBJ2-7; D is undetermined. Per the germline V gene, CDR1 is GTSNPN and CDR2 is SVGIG (reference sequence). Trimming left V 0 bases short and J 3 bases short, with 6 bases between. The CDR3 has 12 amino acids. In DNA, the CDR3 is TGTGCCTGGAGTGTATTAATCTACGAGCAGTACTTC. It specifies CAWSVLIYEQYF. Complete variable domain (other parts from reference TRBV30 and TRBJ2-7): SQTIHQWPATLVQPVGSPLSLECTVEGTSNPNLYWYRQAAGRGLQLLFYSVGIGQISSEVPQNLSASRPQDRQFILSSKKLLLSDSGFYLCAWSVLIYEQYFGPGTRLTVT.

This clone was recorded once. J is TRBJ2-5 and V is TRBV14; no clear D. CDR3 length: 13 amino acids. Germline V gene sequence: CDR1 SGHDN, CDR2 FVKESK. The V gene lost 5 bases and the J gene lost 9 bases, with 16 bases spanning the gap. The CDR3 protein is CASSLTGPVPQYF. The CDR3 region has the DNA TGTGCCAGCAGCTTGACCGGACCAGTTCCCCAGTACTTC.

The chain carries TRBV7-3 and TRBJ2-1; no clear D gene. This CDR3 is built from 15 residues. V dropped 5 bases and J dropped 8 bases, with 19 bases sitting between them. Germline CDR1 SGHTA, CDR2 FQGTGA. The CDR3 sequence: CASSPSGPLKDEQFF. DNA of the CDR3: TGTGCCAGCAGCCCCTCAGGACCGTTAAAGGATGAGCAGTTCTTC.